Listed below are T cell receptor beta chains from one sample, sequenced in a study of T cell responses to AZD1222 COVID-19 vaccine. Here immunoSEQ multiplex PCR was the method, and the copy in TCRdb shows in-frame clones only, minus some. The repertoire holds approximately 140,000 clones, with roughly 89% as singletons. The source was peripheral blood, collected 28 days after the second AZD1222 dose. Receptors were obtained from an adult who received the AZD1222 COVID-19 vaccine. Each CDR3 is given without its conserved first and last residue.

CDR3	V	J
ASSPLQGVQETQY	TRBV5-1	TRBJ2-5
ASSLQGHSPLH	TRBV7-9	TRBJ1-6
ASSPTGIGNTIY	TRBV9	TRBJ1-3
ATSDPPGTGEREQY	TRBV24-1	TRBJ2-7
ASSYERSYEQY	TRBV6-5	TRBJ2-7
ASSLGPGTRPQH	TRBV5-8	TRBJ1-5
ASLRLGGLKNEQF	TRBV6-5	TRBJ2-1
ASSLALTGGNTGELF	TRBV11-1	TRBJ2-2
ASSYGTPATNEKLF	TRBV6-5	TRBJ1-4
ASSPLPRTGALNQPQH	TRBV18	TRBJ1-5
ASSLMAYNEQF	TRBV28	TRBJ2-1
ASSLAPGGQPQH	TRBV5-5	TRBJ1-5
ASSMNAIPNQPQH	TRBV19	TRBJ1-5
ASSLYQGGYGYGYT	TRBV7-2	TRBJ1-2
ASSPQGTSGQY	TRBV18	TRBJ2-7
ASSNRQGFNEKLF	TRBV19	TRBJ1-4
ASSTQGTNTEAF	TRBV5-1	TRBJ1-1
ASSPQGAPTNTQY	TRBV19	TRBJ2-3